This TCR beta chain was identified during a study of naive and memory T cell subsets. Amplification of ligated cDNA took four PCR rounds with SP2 and nested alpha and beta constant primers. TCRdb recomputed calls from the 5' RACE reads with MiXCR, one row per CDR3 protein. The sample holds about 62,000 distinct CDR3 sequences, around 8% seen once. This clonotype was observed at least ten times. The library had UMIs added by 3' ligation of an oligonucleotide to TCR cDNA. Unsorted total RNA, about 1 to 1000 ng, was DNase treated before reverse transcription. The receptor's source is a female donor in good health.

For the CDR3, the DNA is TGTGCCAGCAGTTCCTACAGGGAAACTGAAGCTTTCTTT. Translation gives CASSSYRETEAFF. This rearrangement joins TRBV6-6 to TRBJ1-1; tentatively, D is TRBD1 (6 bases). This CDR3 has 13 amino acids. Germline CDR1 and CDR2: MNHNY and SVGAGI (reference sequence). The V and J ends lost 4 bases and 5 bases respectively, with 11 bases between them.